The rows below give T cell receptor beta chains drawn from one sample of a study of T cells in Graves' hyperthyroidism and ophthalmopathy. Via MiXCR, TCRdb re-called the multiplex PCR reads, giving one row per CDR3 protein. Of some 400,000 distinct CDR3 sequences in the sample, about 14% were seen once. Sequencing input: blood. These receptors were taken from a woman aged 55-70 years with Graves' hyperthyroidism. Both conserved end residues are part of each CDR3. A D gene is named only where the DNA matches it firmly.

d_gene,v_gene,j_gene,CDR3aa
TRBD1,TRBV14,TRBJ2-5,CASSQGGPGGETQYF
-,TRBV12-3/TRBV12-4,TRBJ2-5,CASSSVTRRQETQYF
-,TRBV5-6,TRBJ2-7,CASSLWGNSYEQYF
-,TRBV20-1,TRBJ1-2,CSARDPSARLNYGYTF
-,TRBV18,TRBJ1-4,CASSPPLGNEKLFF
TRBD1,TRBV19,TRBJ1-4,CASSIQTGIDEKLFF
-,TRBV10-1,TRBJ2-7,CASFRLRAPGAYEQYF
-,TRBV28,TRBJ2-3,CASSLNVDTQYF
-,TRBV19,TRBJ1-4,CASSIVGIGAGVHEKLFF
-,TRBV7-9,TRBJ2-1,CASSLVANEQFF
-,TRBV9,TRBJ2-7,CAISGRSISGEQYF
-,TRBV10-3,TRBJ2-5,CAIRRGERETQYF
TRBD2,TRBV6-5,TRBJ2-2,CASSYAGVNTGELFF
TRBD1,TRBV6-1,TRBJ2-7,CASSGGQGRDEQYF
-,TRBV2,TRBJ2-1,CASSVGRDNEQFF
-,TRBV5-4,TRBJ2-5,CASSLGGTTAETQYF
TRBD1,TRBV14,TRBJ1-1,CASSQAGTGGTEAFF
TRBD1,TRBV24-1,TRBJ1-1,CATRPQGESTEAFF
TRBD2,TRBV6-2/TRBV6-3,TRBJ2-6,CASSPSGREGANVLTF
-,TRBV10-3,TRBJ1-1,CAISESGAGMNTEAFF
-,TRBV28,TRBJ1-2,CASSFLPPGEYGYTF
TRBD1,TRBV24-1,TRBJ1-2,CATFQGARGYTF
-,TRBV12-3/TRBV12-4,TRBJ2-3,CASRRSVSTDTQYF
-,TRBV5-1,TRBJ2-7,CASSMDPSYEQYF
TRBD1,TRBV10-3,TRBJ1-2,CAIRGQGENGYTF
TRBD1,TRBV19,TRBJ2-1,CASSILSDRGTYNEQFF
-,TRBV7-9,TRBJ1-1,CASSRGRVGTEAFF
-,TRBV2,TRBJ1-5,CASSDGGLSNQPQHF
TRBD1,TRBV2,TRBJ2-1,CASSQDRGNNEQFF
-,TRBV6-1,TRBJ1-1,CASSEYGVESEAFF
TRBD2,TRBV11-3,TRBJ2-1,CASSPGTREYNEQFF
TRBD2,TRBV2,TRBJ2-1,CASRKSPGLAGGGYEQFF
TRBD2,TRBV7-2,TRBJ2-3,CASSFGGLPNLAGSPTDTQYF
-,TRBV11-3,TRBJ2-1,CASSLNSAGPTPYNEQFF
-,TRBV4-1,TRBJ1-5,CASSRESGGSQPQHF
TRBD2,TRBV11-2,TRBJ2-7,CASSLETSGRAEQYF
TRBD1,TRBV5-1,TRBJ2-7,CASSFLTGQGAGEQYF
TRBD1,TRBV5-1,TRBJ1-2,CASSLRPTGVGYGYTF
TRBD2,TRBV12-3/TRBV12-4,TRBJ2-7,CASSLSGLAGGLYEQYF
-,TRBV24-1,TRBJ2-1,CATSAGIRSDNEQFF
TRBD1,TRBV7-2,TRBJ2-7,CASSLWGRTGDHEQYF
TRBD1,TRBV5-5,TRBJ1-1,CASSRQGGMAFF
TRBD1,TRBV2,TRBJ1-4,CASRLGQGLREKLFF
TRBD1,TRBV7-9,TRBJ1-1,CASSARGQGYTEAFF
-,TRBV13,TRBJ1-1,CASSTTPRTEAFF
TRBD2,TRBV5-1,TRBJ2-1,CASSGIAGGGSNEQFF
TRBD2,TRBV24-1,TRBJ2-2,CATSDSTSPGELFF
TRBD1,TRBV5-1,TRBJ2-7,CASSPPGTGNYEQYF
-,TRBV7-9,TRBJ2-1,CASSLLAEQFF
TRBD1,TRBV24-1,TRBJ2-1,CATNGQGNEQFF
-,TRBV5-1,TRBJ2-7,CASSLGTTLSYEQYF
TRBD2,TRBV29-1,TRBJ2-3,CSAIIAQLAGVPDTQYF
TRBD2,TRBV4-2,TRBJ2-5,CASSQVTAGGEETQYF
-,TRBV7-9,TRBJ1-2,CASSLPGHGYTF
-,TRBV20-1,TRBJ2-3,CSARVPGFNTQYF
-,TRBV7-9,TRBJ2-1,CASSLKLAAYNEQFF
-,TRBV6-2/TRBV6-3,TRBJ2-7,CASSWDWYEQYF
TRBD1,TRBV24-1,TRBJ2-7,CATSDSQDRAPEQYF
-,TRBV19,TRBJ1-6,CASSSKTHGLRDSPLHF